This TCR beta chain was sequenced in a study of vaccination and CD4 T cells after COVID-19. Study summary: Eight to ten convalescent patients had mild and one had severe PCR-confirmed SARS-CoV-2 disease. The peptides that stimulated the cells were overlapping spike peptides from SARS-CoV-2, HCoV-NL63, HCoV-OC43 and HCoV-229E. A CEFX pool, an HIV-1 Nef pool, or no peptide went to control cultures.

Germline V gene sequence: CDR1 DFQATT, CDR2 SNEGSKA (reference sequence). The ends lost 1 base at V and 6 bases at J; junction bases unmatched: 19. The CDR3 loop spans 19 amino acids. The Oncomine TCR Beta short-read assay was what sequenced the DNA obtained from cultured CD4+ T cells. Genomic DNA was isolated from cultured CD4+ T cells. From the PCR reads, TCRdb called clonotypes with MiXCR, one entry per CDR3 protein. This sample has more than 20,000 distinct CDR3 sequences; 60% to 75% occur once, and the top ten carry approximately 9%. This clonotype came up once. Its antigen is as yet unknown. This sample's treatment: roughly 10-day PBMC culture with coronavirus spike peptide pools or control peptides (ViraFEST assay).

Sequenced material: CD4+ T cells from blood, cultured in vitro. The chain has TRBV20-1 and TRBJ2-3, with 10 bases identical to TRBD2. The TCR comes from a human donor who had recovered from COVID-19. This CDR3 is CSARVPPISSGRLRDTQYF. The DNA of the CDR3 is TGCAGTGCTAGAGTCCCGCCGATATCTAGCGGGAGATTAAGGGATACGCAGTATTTT.